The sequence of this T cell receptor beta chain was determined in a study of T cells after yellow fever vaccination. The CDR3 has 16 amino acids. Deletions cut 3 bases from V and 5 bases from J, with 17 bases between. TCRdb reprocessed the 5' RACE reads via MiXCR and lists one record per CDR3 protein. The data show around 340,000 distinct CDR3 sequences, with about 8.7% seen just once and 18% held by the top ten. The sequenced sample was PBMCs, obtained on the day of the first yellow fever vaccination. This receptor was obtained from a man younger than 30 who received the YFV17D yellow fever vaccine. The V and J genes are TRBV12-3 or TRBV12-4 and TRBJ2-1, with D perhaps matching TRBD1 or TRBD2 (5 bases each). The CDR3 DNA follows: TGTGCCAGCAGTTTGGAAGGGACCCCCTTGAACAATGAGCAGTTCTTC. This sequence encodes CASSLEGTPLNNEQFF.